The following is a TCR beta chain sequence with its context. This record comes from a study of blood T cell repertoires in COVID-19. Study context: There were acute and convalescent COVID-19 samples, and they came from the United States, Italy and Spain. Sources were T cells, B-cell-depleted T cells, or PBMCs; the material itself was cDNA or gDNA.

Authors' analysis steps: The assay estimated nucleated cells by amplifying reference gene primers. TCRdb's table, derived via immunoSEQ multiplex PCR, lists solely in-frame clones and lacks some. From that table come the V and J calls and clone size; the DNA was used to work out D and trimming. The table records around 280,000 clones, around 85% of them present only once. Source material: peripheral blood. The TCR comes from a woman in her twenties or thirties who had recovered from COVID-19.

The CDR3 here is CASRGTGGDTGELFF. CDR3 nucleotides: TGTGCCAGCAGGGGGACAGGGGGCGACACCGGGGAGCTGTTTTTT. The genes are TRBV2 and TRBJ2-2, with TRBD1 matching 12 bases. In germline, CDR1 is SNHLY, CDR2 FYNNEI. This CDR3 comprises 15 residues. V lost 6 bases, J lost 3 bases, and 2 bases stayed unmatched.